This T cell receptor beta chain was identified during a study of immune evolution from preneoplasia to lung adenocarcinoma. Germline V gene data show CDR1 as MNHNY and CDR2 as SVGAGI (reference sequence). The CDR3 is 15 amino acids. Unmatched junction bases numbered 8, after V lost 2 bases and J lost 5 bases. The assay was immunoSEQ multiplex PCR, and TCRdb's table has in-frame clones only and misses some. The sample has more than 7,500 clones, 75% to 90% seen once. J is TRBJ2-7 and V is TRBV6-6, with TRBD1 matching 8 bases. Sequencing was performed on FFPE lung adenocarcinoma in situ tissue. This TCR was recovered from a person aged 70 to 85 with lung adenocarcinoma. CDR3 loop: CASSYLPTGDHEQYF. In nucleotides, the CDR3 is TGTGCCAGCAGTTACCTCCCGACAGGGGACCACGAGCAGTACTTC.